Sequencing of this T cell receptor beta chain was carried out in a study of cytomegalovirus exposure and HLA in healthy donors. About the research overall: The same platform used for the approximately 670 first-cohort repertoires was also used for the approximately 120 validation repertoires, as a later analysis reported. Study conclusions and caveats: The authors listed 150 to 200 TCR beta chains as cytomegalovirus-associated.

Profiling relied on immunoSEQ multiplex PCR, and the TCRdb table lists in-frame clones only, not all of them. The table includes 150,000 to 200,000 clones, roughly 77% detected once. CDR1 and CDR2 from the germline V gene are MDHEN and SYDVKM. The V gene lost 4 bases and the J gene lost 0 bases, with 10 bases spanning the gap. The CDR3 spans 16 residues. Separate from the roughly 670-subject first cohort, the roughly 120-subject validation cohort was the one that the donors belonged to. Points on this clone: Antigen unknown.

The V call is TRBV28, the J call TRBJ2-6; no definite D call. The TCR comes from a young woman in good health and CMV-seronegative. The sequenced material came from PBMCs. CDR3 nucleotides: TGTGCCAGCAGTTCGAAACGGTCCTCTGGGGCCAACGTCCTGACTTTC. As protein: CASSSKRSSGANVLTF.